Shown below are 2 T cell receptor beta chains from a single sample sequenced in a study of vaccination effects on CD4 cells after COVID-19. TCRdb keeps only in-frame clones here, not all; method: immunoSEQ multiplex PCR. Here the sample spans tens of thousands of clones, 60% to 80% being singletons. No antigens are known for them. Expansion with viral peptide pools was applied to antigen-specific CD4+ T cells by the ViraFEST assay prior to sequencing. With approximately ten days of culture completed, CD4+ T cells were isolated. Vaccine recipients had no previous SARS-CoV-2 infection; their nucleocapsid antibodies were negative. The specimen was CD4+ T cells from PBMCs cultured with HCoV-NL63 spike peptides, collected before COVID-19 vaccination. The receptors were sampled from a human donor who received a COVID-19 vaccine.

The chain is built from TRBV5-8 and TRBJ2-1, with D possibly being TRBD2 (7 bases). The V gene's germline CDR1 is SGHTS and CDR2 YDEGEE. V dropped 9 bases and J dropped 3 bases, with 19 bases sitting between them. The CDR3 length is 15 residues. CDR3 DNA sequence: TGTGCCACCAAACGGGGGGCCGCCGGCTACAATGAGCAGTTCTTC. This encodes CATKRGAAGYNEQFF.

This clone was found once. The genes are TRBV6-4 and TRBJ2-1; perhaps D is TRBD1 or TRBD2 (6 bases each). Per the germline V gene, CDR1 is MRHNA and CDR2 is SNTAGT. The CDR3 length is 15 residues. Trimming removed 3 bases from V and 1 base from J, with 10 bases in between. The CDR3 loop reads CASSEQGGSYNEQFF. In DNA, the CDR3 is TGTGCCAGCAGTGAACAGGGAGGATCCTACAATGAGCAGTTCTTC.